The 20 T cell receptor beta chains listed next were all sequenced from one sample in a study of OX40 agonist ivuxolimab in advanced cancers. Libraries were prepared by immunoSEQ multiplex PCR; TCRdb keeps only in-frame clonotypes and omits some of them. Of tens of thousands of clones in the sample, roughly 85% are singletons; the top ten hold roughly 4.5%. The material sequenced was CD4+ or CD8+ T cells sorted from blood, taken in a trial of the OX40 agonist ivuxolimab. The origin of the receptors is an adult with an advanced solid tumor such as melanoma, head and neck, liver or kidney cancer.

V gene TRBV7-6 combines with J gene TRBJ1-2; 9 bases fit TRBD1. V dropped 3 bases and J dropped 7; count of bases not matched to a gene: 9. The CDR3 contains 15 residues. Looked up from germline, CDR1 is SGHVS and CDR2 is FNYEAQ. The CDR3 region is CASSFQTGGLSGYTF. The CDR3 DNA follows: TGTGCCAGCAGCTTCCAGACAGGGGGGCTAAGTGGCTACACCTTC.

The CDR3 nucleotides are TGCGCCAGCAGGTCCGGGAGTGGATCCTACAATGAGCAGTTCTTC. It yields the protein CASRSGSGSYNEQFF. The chain combines TRBV5-1 with TRBJ2-1, with D possibly matching TRBD2 (6 bases). From germline, CDR1 is SGHRS and CDR2 YFSETQ. Trimming shortened V by 5 bases and J by 1 base, and 13 bases separated the two germline ends. The length of the CDR3 is 15 residues.

The V and J genes are TRBV11-1 and TRBJ2-1; the match to TRBD2 covers 13 bases. CDR3 size: 15 residues. Germline V CDR1 and CDR2: SGHAT, FQDESV (reference sequence). The trim removed 7 bases at V and 5 bases at J, leaving 5 bases unmatched. CDR3 bases: TGTGCCAGCACAAGGGGGACTAGCGGGAACAATGAGCAGTTCTTC. Protein product: CASTRGTSGNNEQFF.

The CDR3 region has the DNA TGCGCCAGCAGTCACGAGGGCACAGATACGCAGTATTTT. Translating gives CASSHEGTDTQYF. The chain has TRBV5-1 and TRBJ2-3; no clear D gene. The CDR3 covers 13 residues. CDR1 and CDR2 (germline): SGHRS, YFSETQ. Trimming took off 5 bases at V and 1 base at J, with 8 bases between the two ends.

CDR3 sequence: CASSKGDRYQPQHF. The CDR3 DNA follows: TGTGCCAGCAGCAAAGGAGACAGATATCAGCCCCAGCATTTT. The rearrangement links TRBV21-1 to TRBJ1-5; the table's D call, TRBD1, was not checked against the DNA. TRBV21-1 is labeled a pseudogene. This CDR3 spans 14 amino acids.

V and J are TRBV5-1 and TRBJ2-1; TRBD2 matches at 16 bases. The germline CDR1 and CDR2 sequences are SGHRS and YFSETQ. Losses at the gene ends were 3 bases for V and 8 bases for J; bases not matched to a gene: 8. The CDR3 extends over 17 amino acids. CDR3 loop: CASSSQPGLAGGYEQFF. In DNA, the CDR3 is TGCGCCAGCAGCTCCCAACCGGGACTAGCGGGAGGGTATGAGCAGTTCTTC.

The genes are TRBV29-1 and TRBJ1-5; tentative D call: TRBD1 (5 bases). With 6 bases removed from V and 7 bases from J, the gap between germline ends came to 16 bases. Germline V gene data show CDR1 as SQVTM and CDR2 as ANQGSEA. The CDR3 is 13 residues long. In DNA, the CDR3 is TGCAGCGTCAGCCGGGACGCGGGGCAGCCCCAGCATTTT. It translates to CSVSRDAGQPQHF.

The V and J genes are TRBV4-1 and TRBJ2-2; the D is unclear. This CDR3 spans 15 amino acids. The V and J ends lost 0 bases and 6 bases respectively, with 11 bases between them. CDR1 is MGHRA and CDR2 is YSYEKL in the germline V gene. The CDR3 bases are TGCGCCAGCAGCCAAGATACAAGCGTGGCCGGGGAGCTGTTTTTT. Translation gives CASSQDTSVAGELFF.

This clone was detected a few times. This sequence joins TRBV6-5 and TRBJ2-7, with a weak D call TRBD1 (5 bases). Germline V gene sequence: CDR1 MNHEY, CDR2 SVGAGI. The CDR3 is 13 amino acids. V lost 5 bases to trimming and J lost 5 bases, with 13 bases between them. The CDR3 region is CASSGTTENEQYF. CDR3 in DNA: TGTGCCAGCAGTGGCACGACAGAGAACGAGCAGTACTTC.

The V call is TRBV19, the J call TRBJ1-2, with D tentatively TRBD1 (5 bases). The CDR3 has 14 amino acids. Trimming took 8 bases from V and 4 from J, leaving 17 bases between them. Germline V gene data show CDR1 as LNHDA and CDR2 as SQIVND (reference sequence). The CDR3 DNA is TGTGCCAGTTTGGGTGGGCAGGGTGTCTATGGCTACACCTTC. It yields the protein CASLGGQGVYGYTF.

The rearrangement links TRBV14 to TRBJ2-1, with 8 bases identical to TRBD2. In germline, CDR1 is SGHDN, CDR2 FVKESK. V lost 4 bases, J lost 8 bases, and 7 bases stayed unmatched. The CDR3 is made up of 14 amino acids. CDR3 in DNA: TGTGCCAGCAGCCGAGATCTACTAGCGGATGAGCAGTTCTTC. Its protein is CASSRDLLADEQFF.

This chain connects TRBV11-3 to TRBJ1-2; no clear D gene. The CDR3 consists of 14 residues. Germline V CDR1 and CDR2: SGHNT, YENEEA. Trimming pared 6 bases from V and 1 base from J, leaving 12 bases between. The CDR3 here is CASSSGDFNYGYTF. CDR3 in DNA: TGTGCCAGCAGTTCCGGGGATTTTAACTATGGCTACACCTTC. The whole variable domain, remainder taken from reference TRBV11-3 and TRBJ1-2, is EAGVVQSPRYKIIEKKQPVAFWCNPISGHNTLYWYLQNLGQGPELLIRYENEEAVDDSQLPKDRFSAERLKGVDSTLKIQPAELGDSAVYLCASSSGDFNYGYTFGSGTRLTVV.

The gene calls are TRBV7-2 and TRBJ1-2; the D gene is possibly TRBD1 (6 bases). Trimming removed 5 bases at V and 5 bases at J, with 15 bases between. The CDR3 consists of 14 residues. Germline assignment: CDR1 SGHTA and CDR2 FQGNSA. The CDR3 DNA follows: TGTGCCAGCAGCGTGGACAGCGACACTTATGGCTACACCTTC. This gives the protein CASSVDSDTYGYTF.

J is TRBJ1-5 and V is TRBV19, with D possibly being TRBD1 (5 bases). Germline CDR1 is LNHDA and CDR2 is SQIVND (reference sequence). This CDR3 is 17 amino acids long. Deletions cut 3 bases from V and 0 bases from J, with 15 bases between. CDR3 bases: TGTGCCAGTAGTATCGGCAGGACACCCGGTAGCAATCAGCCCCAGCATTTT. Its translation is CASSIGRTPGSNQPQHF.

The J gene is TRBJ2-7, the V gene TRBV7-2, with D perhaps matching TRBD2 (6 bases). The V gene's germline CDR1 is SGHTA and CDR2 FQGNSA. The CDR3 covers 13 residues. The V end was cut by 2 bases, the J end by 13 bases, with 18 bases between. The CDR3 loop reads CASSLSRFSGFYF. CDR3 DNA sequence: TGTGCCAGCAGCTTAAGTAGGTTTAGCGGATTTTACTTC.

The chain employs TRBV7-9 and TRBJ1-2, with 8 positions matching TRBD1. Trimming took 4 bases from V and 2 from J; bases not matched to a gene: 3. The CDR3 sequence is 14 residues long. Germline-derived CDR1 and CDR2 are SEHNR and FQNEAQ (reference sequence). CDR3 loop: CASSSGQGNYGYTF. CDR3 nucleotides: TGTGCCAGCAGCTCCGGACAGGGAAACTATGGCTACACCTTC.

V gene TRBV5-8 combines with J gene TRBJ2-7; D is unclear. The germline V gene has CDR1 SGHTS and CDR2 YDEGEE. Trimming pared 7 bases from V and 6 bases from J, leaving 8 bases between. The CDR3 sequence is 10 residues long. CDR3 sequence (DNA): TGTGCCAGCGGTTTCCGCGAGCAGTACTTC. Protein sequence: CASGFREQYF.

The DNA for the CDR3 is TGTGCCAGTAGTATAATGCCTAGCGGGAGCACAGATACGCAGTATTTT. Its translation: CASSIMPSGSTDTQYF. The V call is TRBV19, the J call TRBJ2-3; 8 nucleotides line up with TRBD2. The CDR3 extends over 16 amino acids. J lost 0 bases, V lost 2 bases, and 4 bases had no gene match. The V gene's germline CDR1 is LNHDA and CDR2 SQIVND (reference sequence).

The rearrangement links TRBV5-1 to TRBJ2-4, with 10 bases fitting TRBD1. This CDR3 comprises 14 residues. Unmatched junction bases numbered 5, after V lost 4 bases and J lost 7 bases. Germline CDR1 is SGHRS and CDR2 is YFSETQ. The DNA of the CDR3 is TGCGCCAGCAGCCCGGGACAGGGGAGTAACATTCAGTACTTC. Its protein is CASSPGQGSNIQYF.

There are many counts of this clone. The gene calls are TRBV30 and TRBJ2-1, with 12 bases aligning to TRBD2. The CDR3 runs 18 residues. V gave up 3 bases and J gave up 6 bases; unmatched junction bases: 15. Germline V gives CDR1 GTSNPN, CDR2 SVGIG (reference sequence). This CDR3 is CAWSAGTSGWRASNEQFF. The CDR3 nucleotides read TGTGCCTGGAGCGCCGGGACTAGCGGGTGGCGGGCGAGCAATGAGCAGTTCTTC. Together with reference TRBV30 and TRBJ2-1, the CDR3 gives the full variable domain: SQTIHQWPATLVQPVGSPLSLECTVEGTSNPNLYWYRQAAGRGLQLLFYSVGIGQISSEVPQNLSASRPQDRQFILSSKKLLLSDSGFYLCAWSAGTSGWRASNEQFFGPGTRLTVL.